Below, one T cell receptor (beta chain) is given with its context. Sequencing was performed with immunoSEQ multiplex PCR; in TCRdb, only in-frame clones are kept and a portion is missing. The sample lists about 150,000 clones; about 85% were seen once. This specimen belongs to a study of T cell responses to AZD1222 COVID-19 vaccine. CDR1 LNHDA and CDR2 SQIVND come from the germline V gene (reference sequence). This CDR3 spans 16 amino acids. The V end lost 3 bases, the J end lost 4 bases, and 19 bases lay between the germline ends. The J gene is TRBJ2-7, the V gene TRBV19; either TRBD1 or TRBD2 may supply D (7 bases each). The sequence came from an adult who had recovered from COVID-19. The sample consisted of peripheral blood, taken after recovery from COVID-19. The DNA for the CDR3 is TGTGCCAGTAGTATCGACGGGGGGACAGTTCTATACGAGCAGTACTTC. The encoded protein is CASSIDGGTVLYEQYF.